This T cell receptor (beta chain) comes out of a study of blood T cell repertoires in COVID-19 (dated by TCRdb to about 2020). Regarding the research as a whole: The collaborator samples originated in the United States, Italy and Spain and spanned the acute and convalescent phases of COVID-19. The prospective study material was composed of cDNA or gDNA derived from T cells, B-cell-depleted T cells, or PBMCs. Where available, HLA class I and class II types were obtained from metadata supplied by the sample provider rather than from assay-based typing. Samples were obtained from the ongoing ImmuneRACE study (first 160 participants) and from approximately 1,200 subjects provided by 6 global collaborators. A freely available public database, intended as a resource for researchers studying the immune response to SARS-CoV-2, is where the repertoires were released. Sample metadata almost always included a de-identified subject ID, COVID-19 status, age in years and sex. Deeply sampled blood TCRbeta repertoires from subjects exposed to, actively infected with, or recovered from COVID-19 were included in the dataset. Summary of the overall study and its limitations: The amount of clinical and demographic metadata varied by source and participant and was provided uncurated.

The immunoSEQ Assay, a bias-controlled multiplex PCR, was used to amplify TCRbeta CDR3 regions from genomic DNA. The authors' pipeline ran thus. Within the assay, amplification of reference gene primers was used to estimate how many nucleated cells each sample contained. To quantify the absolute abundance of each unique TCRbeta CDR3 rearrangement, sequence reads were collapsed and filtered. For each sample, productive Simpson clonality was calculated as the square root of Simpson's diversity index over productive rearrangements. The table comes from immuneACCESS by way of TCRdb, which keeps in-frame sequences with V and J called. Part of the clones is missing from these tables; in studies checked, under half for an unresolved V gene and the rest for unknown reasons. The D gene and trimming were derived from the DNA, and the V and J assignments and clone size from that table. Here the sample has approximately 100,000 clones; approximately 90% occur a single time. Of the sample, about 30% is held by the ten largest clones.

Collaborating institutions collected whole blood in K2EDTA tubes following their own protocols. For TCRbeta analysis, collaborators shipped samples in one of three forms: frozen whole blood, isolated PBMCs, or DNA extracted from either of those sample types. Trimming accounts for 4 bases at V and 3 bases at J, while the number of junction bases matched to no gene is 1. Including the terminal cysteine and phenylalanine, the CDR3 comprises 13 residues. Just the 39-base CDR3 DNA is kept, in frame starting at base 1. According to the germline V gene (reference sequence), CDR1 reads LGHDT and CDR2 reads YNNKEL. A note on this clone: Its binding antigen is unknown. The record has no base qualities; no much larger clone is one base away.

Sequenced material: peripheral blood. The TCR originated in a woman over 75 with acute or convalescent COVID-19. Rearrangement joined TRBV3-1 (or the pseudogene TRBV3-2) to TRBJ1-2, with 8 bases in between that match TRBD1. The CDR3 here reads CASSRDRYYGYTF. The DNA sequence is given as TGTGCCAGCAGCCGGGACAGGTACTATGGCTACACCTTC.